This section outlines one TCR beta chain sequence together with its context. These data belong to a study of Ad26.COV2.S vaccination and SARS-CoV-2 variants. About the study: Enrollment placed the donor in the COV1001 Ad26.COV2.S trial arm. The vaccine Ad26.COV2.S was put into the muscle once, or twice with 56 days between.

The treatment was: about 20 received Ad26.COV2.S at low or high dose, single or two shots; 5 received placebo; per-sample allocation not given. At day 63 after the first vaccine or placebo injection, samples were drawn. The data were produced by immunoSEQ multiplex PCR, yet TCRdb's version contains in-frame clones alone and is incomplete. There are 200,000 to 250,000 clones in the sample; 88% occur only once, and 9.5% to 12% lies in the top ten. The CDR3 consists of 11 residues. Germline V gives CDR1 SNHLY, CDR2 FYNNEI. V gave up 4 bases and J gave up 8 bases, with 8 bases separating them. The J gene is TRBJ1-2, the V gene TRBV2; TRBD1 is a possible D gene (5 bases). Sequences were derived from peripheral blood, sampled in a trial of Ad26.COV2.S vaccine versus placebo. The receptor was derived from a person between 18 and 60 years old who received the Ad26.COV2.S COVID-19 vaccine or a placebo. The CDR3, as DNA: TGTGCCAGCAGTGCGACAGTGGGCTACACCTTC. It translates to CASSATVGYTF.